Each of the 31 T cell receptor beta chains below was sequenced from the same sample in a study of early T cells in non-severe SARS-CoV-2 infection. TCRdb called the 5' RACE reads again in MiXCR, with one record for every CDR3 protein. The sample includes about 40,000 distinct CDR3 sequences, about a quarter of them seen just once. The specimen comprised whole blood, sampled at baseline. The receptors originated from an adult who was a healthcare worker with PCR-confirmed SARS-CoV-2 infection or an uninfected control (not recorded which).

J is TRBJ2-7 and V is TRBV29-1; D is perhaps TRBD2 (6 bases). This CDR3 comprises 12 residues. Trimming took 7 bases from V and 3 from J, leaving 13 bases between them. CDR1 SQVTM and CDR2 ANQGSEA come from the germline V gene. Here the CDR3 reads CSALLANYEQYF. The CDR3, as DNA: TGCAGCGCACTACTAGCTAACTACGAGCAGTACTTC.

This clonotype turned up a few times. The chain links TRBV3-1 to TRBJ1-2, with D possibly matching TRBD1 (5 bases). From germline, CDR1 is LGHDT and CDR2 YNNKEL (reference sequence). The CDR3 is made up of 15 amino acids. The V end was cut by 6 bases, the J end by 0 bases, with 14 bases between. CDR3 region: CASSYTGTANYGYTF. In DNA form, the CDR3 reads TGTGCCAGCAGTTACACCGGGACGGCTAACTATGGCTACACCTTC.

This clonotype was counted only a few times. The chain couples TRBV11-3 to TRBJ2-3; D may be TRBD2 (5 bases). This CDR3 comprises 15 residues. The ends were cut back, 5 bases at V and 1 base at J, with 13 bases in the middle. The germline V gene has CDR1 SGHNT and CDR2 YENEEA. The CDR3 loop is CASSLGGAGTDTQYF. Here the CDR3 DNA reads TGTGCCAGCAGCCTCGGCGGAGCGGGCACAGATACGCAGTATTTT.

This clonotype has just a few counts. The chain employs TRBV6-5 and TRBJ1-6; maybe TRBD1 (6 bases). The CDR3 length is 12 residues. CDR1 and CDR2 (germline): MNHEY, SVGAGI. Trimming removed 5 bases from V and 10 bases from J, with 9 bases in between. CDR3: CASSRQESPLHF. In nucleotides, the CDR3 is TGTGCCAGCAGTAGACAGGAATCACCCCTCCACTTT.

This clonotype rates as medium-sized (0.01 to 0.1%). J is TRBJ2-3 and V is TRBV7-9; possible D gene TRBD2, 5 bases. This CDR3 has 12 amino acids. With 5 bases removed from V and 3 bases from J, the gap between germline ends came to 6 bases. Germline V gives CDR1 SEHNR, CDR2 FQNEAQ (reference sequence). This CDR3 is CASSRGTDTQYF. DNA for the CDR3: TGTGCCAGCAGCCGGGGAACAGATACGCAGTATTTT.

The rearrangement uses TRBV7-6 and TRBJ2-5; D remains unclear. The CDR3 has 12 amino acids. Germline-derived CDR1 and CDR2 are SGHVS and FNYEAQ. V lost 3 bases, J lost 6 bases, and 8 bases lay in between. The CDR3 region has the DNA TGTGCCAGCAGCTTTGGCCATCAGACCCAGTACTTC. It yields the protein CASSFGHQTQYF.

This clonotype was picked up a small number of times. The chain carries TRBV15 and TRBJ2-3; D is unclear. The CDR3 runs 15 residues. The V end lost 1 base, the J end lost 0 bases, and 8 bases lay between the germline ends. The V gene's germline CDR1 is LNHNV and CDR2 YYDKDF (reference sequence). This chain's CDR3 is CATSRVGSSTDTQYF. The CDR3 DNA follows: TGTGCCACCAGCAGAGTAGGGTCTAGCACAGATACGCAGTATTTT.

This clonotype has only a few counts. This chain joins TRBV20-1 and TRBJ1-4, with 7 bases that match TRBD1. V dropped 0 bases and J dropped 4; count of bases not matched to a gene: 5. Germline CDR1 reads DFQATT; CDR2 reads SNEGSKA (reference sequence). The CDR3 loop spans 15 amino acids. Here the CDR3 reads CSARDPGTVNEKLFF. The CDR3 bases are TGCAGTGCTAGAGACCCCGGGACAGTTAATGAAAAACTGTTTTTT.

This clonotype was seen at least ten times. The rearrangement joins TRBV5-1 to TRBJ2-3, with 11 bases that match TRBD2. Germline assignment: CDR1 SGHRS and CDR2 YFSETQ. Trimming removed 3 bases from V and 2 bases from J; junction bases left unmatched: 5. CDR3 length: 16 residues. DNA of the CDR3: TGCGCCAGCAGCTCGACTAGCGGGGACTTCACAGATACGCAGTATTTT. Translated: CASSSTSGDFTDTQYF.

This chain uses TRBV10-1 with TRBJ2-7; 7 positions match TRBD1. CDR3 length: 15 residues. The V gene end was trimmed by 0 bases and the J gene end by 2 bases; junction bases not matched to a gene: 4. Germline CDR1 WNHNN, CDR2 SYGVQD (reference sequence). The CDR3 loop reads CASSESIGGPYEQYF. The CDR3 DNA follows: TGCGCCAGCAGTGAGTCCATAGGGGGCCCCTACGAGCAGTACTTC.

The V and J genes are TRBV20-1 and TRBJ2-2; D gene ambiguous. The V end lost 3 bases, the J end lost 1 base, and 12 bases lay between the germline ends. CDR1 is DFQATT and CDR2 is SNEGSKA in the germline V gene (reference sequence). This CDR3 is 15 amino acids long. CDR3 nucleotides: TGCAGTGCTAGTGAGAGGCACGGGAACACCGGGGAGCTGTTTTTT. It is translated as CSASERHGNTGELFF.

This chain connects TRBV7-2 to TRBJ2-7, with D hard to call. This CDR3 spans 11 amino acids. V shed 5 bases and J shed 4 bases, with 6 bases lying between them. Germline CDR1 and CDR2: SGHTA and FQGNSA. The CDR3 region is CASSLEYEQYF. CDR3 sequence (DNA): TGTGCCAGCAGCCTGGAGTACGAGCAGTACTTC.

This chain links TRBV5-1 with TRBJ1-1; a possible D gene is TRBD1 (5 bases). CDR3 length: 13 amino acids. Germline-derived CDR1 and CDR2 are SGHRS and YFSETQ. The germline V and J ends were trimmed by 0 bases and 4 bases, with 7 bases remaining between them. The CDR3 is CASSLAGATEAFF. In DNA, the CDR3 is TGCGCCAGCAGCTTGGCTGGGGCCACTGAAGCTTTCTTT.

A single count supports this clonotype. The J gene is TRBJ2-3, the V gene TRBV11-2; 11 bases match TRBD1. Germline CDR1 is SGHAT and CDR2 is FQNNGV. CDR3 length: 16 residues. Germline trimming cut 5 bases from V and 2 bases from J; bases unmatched to any gene: 6. DNA of the CDR3: TGTGCCAGCAGCCGGGGACAGGGGGTTATCACAGATACGCAGTATTTT. Amino acid sequence: CASSRGQGVITDTQYF.

V is TRBV30 and J is TRBJ1-5; D remains unclear. The ends were cut back, 2 bases at V and 3 bases at J, with 8 bases in the middle. The CDR3 length is 13 residues. Germline V gene sequence: CDR1 GTSNPN, CDR2 SVGIG (reference sequence). DNA for the CDR3: TGTGCCTGGAGTCCACAGTACAATCAGCCCCAGCATTTT. It is translated as CAWSPQYNQPQHF.

This clonotype was counted only a few times. The chain recombines TRBV2 with TRBJ1-6; 7 bases line up with TRBD1. The CDR3 contains 13 residues. Germline CDR1 and CDR2: SNHLY and FYNNEI. Trimming at V came to 6 bases and at J to 10 bases, leaving 6 bases not matched to a gene. CDR3 nucleotides: TGTGCCAGCAGGGGGGACAGAGGATCACCCCTCCACTTT. It is translated as CASRGDRGSPLHF.

The rearrangement uses TRBV7-8 and TRBJ1-5; D gene ambiguous. V dropped 5 bases and J dropped 0 bases, with 5 bases sitting between them. This CDR3 is 13 amino acids long. Per germline, CDR1 SGHVS and CDR2 FQNEAQ. The CDR3 reads CASSVLSNQPQHF. CDR3 DNA: TGTGCCAGCAGCGTTCTTAGCAATCAGCCCCAGCATTTT.

This clonotype was counted only a few times. V gene TRBV4-1 combines with J gene TRBJ2-7; D unresolved. Per the germline V gene, CDR1 is MGHRA and CDR2 is YSYEKL. CDR3 length: 14 amino acids. Trimming shortened V by 0 bases and J by 2 bases, and 8 bases separated the two germline ends. This chain's CDR3 is CASSQEGRTYEQYF. The CDR3 DNA reads as TGCGCCAGCAGCCAAGAGGGTAGAACCTACGAGCAGTACTTC.

There are a few counts of this clonotype. The rearrangement uses TRBV6-2 or TRBV6-3 and TRBJ1-6, with 7 bases aligning to TRBD1. With 6 bases clipped from V and 0 bases from J, the junction kept 5 bases outside the gene matches. The germline V gene encodes CDR1 MNHEY and CDR2 SVGEGT. CDR3 length equals 16 residues. CDR3 loop: CASRWEGASYNSPLHF. CDR3 in DNA: TGTGCCAGCAGGTGGGAGGGGGCCTCCTATAATTCACCCCTCCACTTT.

This clonotype was counted ten times or more. This chain joins TRBV7-8 and TRBJ2-3; D call uncertain. The CDR3 runs to 16 residues. Trimming cost V 4 bases and J 6 bases, with 20 bases left between them. CDR1 is SGHVS, CDR2 FQNEAQ, per germline. This chain's CDR3 is CASSYPGRRNHDTQYF. The CDR3 DNA reads TGTGCCAGCAGCTACCCCGGCCGGCGCAACCACGATACGCAGTATTTT.

This clonotype has more than one count but fewer than ten. This sequence joins TRBV20-1 and TRBJ2-3; D is perhaps TRBD1 or TRBD2 (5 bases each). Trimming took off 3 bases at V and 6 bases at J, with 16 bases between the two ends. Germline CDR1 DFQATT, CDR2 SNEGSKA (reference sequence). This CDR3 comprises 14 residues. The CDR3 DNA follows: TGCAGTGCTAGGGGGACCGTTCCCCCGGATACGCAGTATTTT. Its translation is CSARGTVPPDTQYF.

This clonotype occurred a few times. The V gene is TRBV12-5, the J gene TRBJ2-7; D ambiguous. CDR1 is LGHNT, CDR2 FRNRAP, per germline. This CDR3 contains 14 residues. V was clipped by 0 bases and J by 2 bases, with 8 bases between them. The CDR3 reads CASGLVNSAYEQYF. CDR3 nucleotide sequence: TGTGCTAGTGGTTTGGTAAACAGCGCCTACGAGCAGTACTTC.

The chain has TRBV7-9 and TRBJ1-2; D unclear. The CDR3 totals 15 residues. The germline gives CDR1 SEHNR, CDR2 FQNEAQ (reference sequence). The germline V and J ends were trimmed by 1 base and 4 bases, with 13 bases remaining between them. CDR3 DNA sequence: TGTGCCAGCAGCTTAGGGGGTGCGAGGGCCTATGGCTACACCTTC. This sequence encodes CASSLGGARAYGYTF.

This clonotype was observed a few times. The gene calls are TRBV19 and TRBJ2-2; D is uncertain. CDR3 length equals 16 residues. The germline V gene encodes CDR1 LNHDA and CDR2 SQIVND (reference sequence). V lost 5 bases, J lost 6 bases, and 19 bases lay in between. In nucleotides, the CDR3 is TGTGCCAGTAGTTTCCGCTCCCGAGCCGGCGCCGGGGAGCTGTTTTTT. It yields the protein CASSFRSRAGAGELFF.

This clonotype was detected only a few times. The rearrangement uses TRBV7-9 and TRBJ2-3; possibly TRBD2 for D (5 bases). V dropped 5 bases and J dropped 5 bases, with 11 bases sitting between them. Germline V lookup: CDR1 SEHNR, CDR2 FQNEAQ (reference sequence). The CDR3 consists of 13 residues. CDR3 amino acids: CASSPVGRDTQYF. In DNA, the CDR3 is TGTGCCAGCAGCCCCGTGGGGAGAGATACGCAGTATTTT.

This clonotype was observed many times. The chain links TRBV5-1 to TRBJ1-1, with D possibly TRBD1 on 6 matching bases. Trimming stripped 3 bases from V and 4 bases from J, with 10 bases between. Germline assignment: CDR1 SGHRS and CDR2 YFSETQ. This CDR3 is 13 amino acids long. CDR3 DNA: TGCGCCAGCAGCTATACAGGGACCACTGAAGCTTTCTTT. Amino acid sequence: CASSYTGTTEAFF.

The sample holds a few counts of this clonotype. The chain has TRBV5-6 and TRBJ1-1; the match to TRBD1 covers 8 bases. The length of the CDR3 is 15 residues. Germline V gene lookup returns CDR1 SGHDT and CDR2 YYEEEE. J lost 4 bases, V lost 3 bases, and 8 bases had no gene match. The CDR3, as DNA: TGTGCCAGCAGCTACGGACAGGGCATTAGCACTGAAGCTTTCTTT. Its protein is CASSYGQGISTEAFF. The full variable domain, rest sourced from reference TRBV5-6 and TRBJ1-1, is DAGVTQSPTHLIKTRGQQVTLRCSPKSGHDTVSWYQQALGQGPQFIFQYYEEEERQRGNFPDRFSGHQFPNYSSELNVNALLLGDSALYLCASSYGQGISTEAFFGQGTRLTVV.

The genes are TRBV4-1 and TRBJ2-5; 10 bases map to TRBD2. The V and J ends lost 4 bases and 5 bases, in that order; junction bases with no gene match: 16. Per germline, CDR1 MGHRA and CDR2 YSYEKL. The CDR3 covers 18 residues. CDR3 sequence reads: CASSLQYPASGGRETQYF. In nucleotides, the CDR3 is TGCGCCAGCAGCCTCCAATACCCAGCTAGCGGGGGTCGGGAGACCCAGTACTTC.

This clonotype was detected only a few times. The rearrangement links TRBV6-2 or TRBV6-3 to TRBJ2-6; possibly TRBD2 for D (6 bases). V lost 0 bases to trimming and J lost 0 bases, with 6 bases between them. Germline V gene data show CDR1 as MNHEY and CDR2 as SVGEGT. The CDR3 has 16 residues. This CDR3 reads CASSYSGGSGANVLTF. DNA of the CDR3: TGTGCCAGCAGTTACTCCGGGGGCTCTGGGGCCAACGTCCTGACTTTC.

This clonotype rates as medium-sized. The V gene is TRBV5-4, the J gene TRBJ1-1; 8 bases are shared with TRBD1. The CDR3 runs 14 residues. Germline CDR1 and CDR2: SGHNT and YYREEE (reference sequence). Trimming cost V 6 bases and J 0 bases; bases outside gene matches: 4. For the CDR3, the DNA is TGTGCCAGCAACCGACAGGGGTTGAACACTGAAGCTTTCTTT. Protein: CASNRQGLNTEAFF.

This chain joins TRBV7-9 and TRBJ1-1; maybe TRBD1 (6 bases). The V end lost 3 bases, the J end lost 7 bases, and 15 bases lay between the germline ends. Germline values: CDR1 SEHNR, CDR2 FQNEAQ (reference sequence). The CDR3 totals 14 residues. The CDR3 DNA follows: TGTGCCAGCAGCTTCCCTGACAGGTCCGTTGAAGCTTTCTTT. Translated, it gives CASSFPDRSVEAFF.